These T cell receptor beta chains were read from a single sample in a study of T cell repertoires in cytomegalovirus infection. Antigens for these TCRs are unknown. TCRdb recomputed calls from the reads with MiXCR, one row per CDR3 protein. The sample shows around 900,000 distinct CDR3 sequences, approximately 33% of them seen only once. This material consisted of cultured CD8+ T cells from PBMCs, taken from culture after CMV antigen stimulation. These receptor sequences come from a human donor in good health (CMV status not recorded). Some clones in this sample may be carry-over from other donors' samples. CDR3s include the opening cysteine and the closing phenylalanine or tryptophan. The D gene is left open where the match is weak. Clone size is given for some rows only: seen once, a few or many times, or a class if the clone is expanded.

clone_size d_call j_call v_call cdr3_nt cdr3_aa
NA NA TRBJ1-2 TRBV4-1 TGCGCCAGCAGCCAAGAGGGAGGGTATGGCTACACCTTC CASSQEGGYGYTF
NA NA TRBJ1-4 TRBV4-3 TGCGCCAGCAGCCAAGCGGCCGTGAATGAAAAACTGTTTTTT CASSQAAVNEKLFF
NA NA TRBJ2-3 TRBV5-4 TGTGCCAGCAGCTTGGGTCCGAGTTTGCTAGATACGCAGTATTTT CASSLGPSLLDTQYF
NA NA TRBJ2-1 TRBV19 TGTGTCAGTAGTCCCGGGAGCTCCTACAATGAGCAGTTCTTC CVSSPGSSYNEQFF
NA NA TRBJ2-5 TRBV12-3/TRBV12-4 TGTGCCAGCAGTTTAGTAGGGGGGTATCTCCAAGAGACCCAGTACTTC CASSLVGGYLQETQYF
many NA TRBJ1-1 TRBV7-2 TGTGCCAGCAGCTTAGCGTCGGGGGGCGGTCGCACTGAAGCTTTCTTT CASSLASGGGRTEAFF
NA NA TRBJ2-5 TRBV6-6 TGTGCCAGCACCCTTGCCGGACCCCAGAGGGACCAGTACTTC CASTLAGPQRDQYF
many NA TRBJ2-1 TRBV7-8 TGTGCCAGCAGCTTAGTCCACAATGAGCAGTTCTTC CASSLVHNEQFF
few TRBD2 TRBJ2-1 TRBV2 TGTGCCAGCAGTGTTCAAAGGAGCGGGGGATCCTACAATGAGCAGTTCTTC CASSVQRSGGSYNEQFF
few NA TRBJ1-1 TRBV25-1 TGTGCCAGCAGTTATCGGGGTGTGGGCACTGAAGCTTTCTTT CASSYRGVGTEAFF
many NA TRBJ1-3 TRBV20-1 TGCAGTGCTCCAGGCACAAGCTCTGGAAACACCATATATTTT CSAPGTSSGNTIYF
many NA TRBJ1-1 TRBV19 TGTGCCAGTAGTTATGGGGGTCCGAACACTGAAGCTTTCTTT CASSYGGPNTEAFF
once NA TRBJ2-3 TRBV28 TGTGCCAGCAGTGCACGACTATCCCCTAGCACAGATACGCAGTATTTT CASSARLSPSTDTQYF
NA NA TRBJ1-2 TRBV12-3/TRBV12-4 TGTGCCAGCAGTTTCGAGGTGGGACGTTCGGGGCCCGTATATGGCTACACCTTC CASSFEVGRSGPVYGYTF